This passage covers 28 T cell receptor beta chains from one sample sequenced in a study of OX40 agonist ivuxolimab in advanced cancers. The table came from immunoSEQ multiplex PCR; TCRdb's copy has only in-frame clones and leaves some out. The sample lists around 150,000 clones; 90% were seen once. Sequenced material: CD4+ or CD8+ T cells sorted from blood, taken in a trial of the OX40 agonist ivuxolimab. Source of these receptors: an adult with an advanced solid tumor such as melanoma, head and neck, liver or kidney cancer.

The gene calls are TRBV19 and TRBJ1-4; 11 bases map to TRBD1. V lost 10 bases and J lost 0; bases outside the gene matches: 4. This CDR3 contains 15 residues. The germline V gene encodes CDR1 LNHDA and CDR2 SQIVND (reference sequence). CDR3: CATSGQGATNEKLFF. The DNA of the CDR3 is TGTGCCACCTCGGGACAGGGGGCAACTAATGAAAAACTGTTTTTT. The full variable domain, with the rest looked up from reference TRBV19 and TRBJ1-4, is DGGITQSPKYLFRKEGQNVTLSCEQNLNHDAMYWYRQDPGQGLRLIYYSQIVNDFQKGDIAEGYSVSREKKESFPLTVTSAQKNPTAFYLCATSGQGATNEKLFFGSGTQLSVL.

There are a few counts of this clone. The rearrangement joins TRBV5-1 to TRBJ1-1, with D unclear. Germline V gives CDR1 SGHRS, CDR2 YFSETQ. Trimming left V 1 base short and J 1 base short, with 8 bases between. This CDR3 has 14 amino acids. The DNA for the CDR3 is TGCGCCAGCAGCTTGAATTTCAGGAACACTGAAGCTTTCTTT. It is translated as CASSLNFRNTEAFF.

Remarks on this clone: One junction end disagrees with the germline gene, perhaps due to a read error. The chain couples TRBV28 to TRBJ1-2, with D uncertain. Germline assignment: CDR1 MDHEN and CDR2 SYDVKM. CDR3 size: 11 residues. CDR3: CATSRGNGYTF. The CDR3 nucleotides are TGTGCCACCAGTCGGGGAAATGGCTACACCTTC.

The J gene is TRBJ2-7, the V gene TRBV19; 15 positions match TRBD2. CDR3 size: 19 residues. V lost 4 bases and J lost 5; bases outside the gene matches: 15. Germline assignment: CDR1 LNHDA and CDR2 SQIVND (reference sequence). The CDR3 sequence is CASSTLTTGTSGRIHEQYF. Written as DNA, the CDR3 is TGTGCCAGTAGTACGCTAACAACCGGGACTAGCGGGAGGATCCACGAGCAGTACTTC.

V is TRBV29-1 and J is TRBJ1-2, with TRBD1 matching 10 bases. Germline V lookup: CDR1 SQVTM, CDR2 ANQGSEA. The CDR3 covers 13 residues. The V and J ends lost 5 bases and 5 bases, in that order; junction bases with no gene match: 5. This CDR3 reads CSVRTGGDYGYTF. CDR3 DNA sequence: TGCAGCGTTCGGACAGGGGGGGATTATGGCTACACCTTC.

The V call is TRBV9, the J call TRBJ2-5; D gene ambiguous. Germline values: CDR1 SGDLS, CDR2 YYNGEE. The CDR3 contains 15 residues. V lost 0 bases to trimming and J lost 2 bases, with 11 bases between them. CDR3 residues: CASSVAPQRQETQYF. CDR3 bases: TGTGCCAGCAGCGTAGCTCCCCAGCGACAAGAGACCCAGTACTTC.

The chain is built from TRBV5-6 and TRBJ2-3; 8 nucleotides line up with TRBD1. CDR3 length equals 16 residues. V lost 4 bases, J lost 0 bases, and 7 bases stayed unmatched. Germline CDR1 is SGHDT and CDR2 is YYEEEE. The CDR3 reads CASSLRTGTSTDTQYF. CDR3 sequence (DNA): TGTGCCAGCAGCCTACGGACAGGGACCAGCACAGATACGCAGTATTTT.

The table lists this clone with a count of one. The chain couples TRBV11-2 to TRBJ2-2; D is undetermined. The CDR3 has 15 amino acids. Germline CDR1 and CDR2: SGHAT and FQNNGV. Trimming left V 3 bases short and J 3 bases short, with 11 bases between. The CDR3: CASSFRTIDTGELFF. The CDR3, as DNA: TGTGCCAGCAGCTTTCGTACGATAGACACCGGGGAGCTGTTTTTT.

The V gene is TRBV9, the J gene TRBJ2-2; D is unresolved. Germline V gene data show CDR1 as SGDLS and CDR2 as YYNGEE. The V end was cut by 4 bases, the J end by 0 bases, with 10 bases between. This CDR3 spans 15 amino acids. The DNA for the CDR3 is TGTGCCAGCAGCTTTACAGCCCCGAACACCGGGGAGCTGTTTTTT. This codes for CASSFTAPNTGELFF.

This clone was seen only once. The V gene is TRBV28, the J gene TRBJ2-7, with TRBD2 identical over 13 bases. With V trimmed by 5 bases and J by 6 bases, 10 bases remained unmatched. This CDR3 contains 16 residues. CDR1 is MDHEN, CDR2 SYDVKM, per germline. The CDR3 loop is CASSPHGLAGDTEQYF. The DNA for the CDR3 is TGTGCCAGCAGTCCCCACGGACTAGCGGGAGATACCGAGCAGTACTTC.

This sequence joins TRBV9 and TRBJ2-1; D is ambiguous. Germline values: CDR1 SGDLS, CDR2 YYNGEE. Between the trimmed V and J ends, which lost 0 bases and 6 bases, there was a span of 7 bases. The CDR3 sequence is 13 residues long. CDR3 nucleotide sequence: TGTGCCAGCAGCGTAGACTTGCGCAATGAGCAGTTCTTC. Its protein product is CASSVDLRNEQFF.

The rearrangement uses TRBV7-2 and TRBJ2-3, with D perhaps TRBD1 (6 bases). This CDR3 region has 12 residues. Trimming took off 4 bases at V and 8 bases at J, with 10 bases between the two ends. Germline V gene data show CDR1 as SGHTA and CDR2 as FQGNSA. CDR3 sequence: CASSYRAGTQYF. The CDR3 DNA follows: TGTGCCAGCAGCTACAGGGCCGGTACGCAGTATTTT.

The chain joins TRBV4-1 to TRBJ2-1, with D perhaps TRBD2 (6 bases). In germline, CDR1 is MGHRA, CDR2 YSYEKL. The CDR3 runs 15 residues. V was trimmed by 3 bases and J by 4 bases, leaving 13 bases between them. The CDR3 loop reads CASSQPGRAYNEQFF. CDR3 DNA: TGCGCCAGCAGCCAGCCCGGGAGAGCATACAATGAGCAGTTCTTC.

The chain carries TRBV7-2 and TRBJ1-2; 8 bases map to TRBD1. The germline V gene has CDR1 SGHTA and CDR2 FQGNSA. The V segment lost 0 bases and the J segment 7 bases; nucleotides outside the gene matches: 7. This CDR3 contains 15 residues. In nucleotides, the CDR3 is TGTGCCAGCAGCTTAGCGACAGGGGAGGAACGTGGCTACACCTTC. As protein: CASSLATGEERGYTF.

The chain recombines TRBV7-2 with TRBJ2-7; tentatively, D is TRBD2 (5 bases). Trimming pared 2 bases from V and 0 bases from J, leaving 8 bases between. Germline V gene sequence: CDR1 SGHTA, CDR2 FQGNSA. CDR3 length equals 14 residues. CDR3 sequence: CASSLRLTSYEQYF. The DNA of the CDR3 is TGTGCCAGCAGCTTAAGACTAACCTCCTACGAGCAGTACTTC.

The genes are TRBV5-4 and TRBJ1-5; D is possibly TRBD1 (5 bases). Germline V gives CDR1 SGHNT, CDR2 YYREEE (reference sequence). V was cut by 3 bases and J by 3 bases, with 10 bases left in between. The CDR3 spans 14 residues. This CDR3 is CASSSQGLNQPQHF. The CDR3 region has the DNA TGTGCCAGCAGCTCGCAGGGCCTCAATCAGCCCCAGCATTTT.

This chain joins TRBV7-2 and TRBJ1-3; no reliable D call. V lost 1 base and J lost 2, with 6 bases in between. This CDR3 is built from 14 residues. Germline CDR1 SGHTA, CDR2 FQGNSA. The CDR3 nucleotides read TGTGCCAGCAGCTTAGGAACAGCTGGAAACACCATATATTTT. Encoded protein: CASSLGTAGNTIYF.

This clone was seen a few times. The CDR3 spells CASSSLTGDNQPQHF. The CDR3 bases are TGTGCCAGCAGTTCCCTTACAGGGGACAATCAGCCCCAGCATTTT. The chain recombines TRBV2 with TRBJ1-5, with 7 positions matching TRBD1. CDR1 SNHLY and CDR2 FYNNEI come from the germline V gene. V lost 5 bases and J lost 3; bases outside the gene matches: 7. CDR3 length: 15 amino acids.

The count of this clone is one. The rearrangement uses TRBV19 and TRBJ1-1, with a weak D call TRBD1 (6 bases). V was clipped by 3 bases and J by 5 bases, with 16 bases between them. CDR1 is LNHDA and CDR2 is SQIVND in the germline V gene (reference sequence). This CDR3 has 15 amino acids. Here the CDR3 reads CASSIGRKTGTEAFF. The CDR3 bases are TGTGCCAGTAGTATCGGTCGGAAGACAGGAACTGAAGCTTTCTTT.

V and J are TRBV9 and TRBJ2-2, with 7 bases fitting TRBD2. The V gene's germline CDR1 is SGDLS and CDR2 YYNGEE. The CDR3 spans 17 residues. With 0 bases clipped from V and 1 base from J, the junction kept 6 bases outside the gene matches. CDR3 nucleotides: TGTGCCAGCAGCGTAGCTCGGTCTAGCGGGAACACCGGGGAGCTGTTTTTT. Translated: CASSVARSSGNTGELFF.

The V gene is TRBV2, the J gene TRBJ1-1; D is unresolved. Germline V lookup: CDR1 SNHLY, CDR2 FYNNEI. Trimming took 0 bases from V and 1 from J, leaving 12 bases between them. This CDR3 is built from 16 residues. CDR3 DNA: TGTGCCAGCAGTGAAGCCGCTTGGACGGAGAACACTGAAGCTTTCTTT. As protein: CASSEAAWTENTEAFF.

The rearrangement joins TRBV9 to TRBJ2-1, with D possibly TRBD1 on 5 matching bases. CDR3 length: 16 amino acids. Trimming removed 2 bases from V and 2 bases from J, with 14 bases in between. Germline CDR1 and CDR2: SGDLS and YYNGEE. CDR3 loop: CASSVQGNSPYNEQFF. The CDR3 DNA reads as TGTGCCAGCAGCGTGCAGGGTAATAGCCCCTACAATGAGCAGTTCTTC. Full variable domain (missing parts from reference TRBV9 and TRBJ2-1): DSGVTQTPKHLITATGQRVTLRCSPRSGDLSVYWYQQSLDQGLQFLIQYYNGEERAKGNILERFSAQQFPDLHSELNLSSLELGDSALYFCASSVQGNSPYNEQFFGPGTRLTVL.

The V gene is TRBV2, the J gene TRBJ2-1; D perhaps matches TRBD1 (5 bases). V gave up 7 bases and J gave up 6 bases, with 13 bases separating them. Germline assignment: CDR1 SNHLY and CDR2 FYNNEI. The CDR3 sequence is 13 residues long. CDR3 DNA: TGTGCCAGCACAGGGCCTAATATCAATGAGCAGTTCTTC. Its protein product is CASTGPNINEQFF.

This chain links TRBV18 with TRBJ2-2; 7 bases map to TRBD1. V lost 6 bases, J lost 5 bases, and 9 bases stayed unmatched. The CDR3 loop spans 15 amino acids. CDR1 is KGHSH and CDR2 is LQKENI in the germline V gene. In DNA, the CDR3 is TGTGCCAGCTCCCCGGGACAGCGAGGTACCGGGGAGCTGTTTTTT. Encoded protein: CASSPGQRGTGELFF.

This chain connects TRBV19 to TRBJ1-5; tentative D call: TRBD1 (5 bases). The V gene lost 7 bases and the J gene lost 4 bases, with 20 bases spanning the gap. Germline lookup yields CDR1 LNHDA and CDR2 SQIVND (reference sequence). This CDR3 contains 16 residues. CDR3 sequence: CASTQPAGNWNQPQHF. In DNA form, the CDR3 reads TGTGCCAGTACCCAACCGGCAGGGAACTGGAATCAGCCCCAGCATTTT. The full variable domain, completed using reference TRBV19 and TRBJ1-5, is DGGITQSPKYLFRKEGQNVTLSCEQNLNHDAMYWYRQDPGQGLRLIYYSQIVNDFQKGDIAEGYSVSREKKESFPLTVTSAQKNPTAFYLCASTQPAGNWNQPQHFGDGTRLSIL.

The CDR3 reads CAWSGGGTEAFF. CDR3 sequence (DNA): TGTGCCTGGAGTGGGGGGGGCACTGAAGCTTTCTTT. The gene calls are TRBV30 and TRBJ1-1, with D possibly matching TRBD1 (5 bases). V gave up 1 base and J gave up 4 bases, with 7 bases separating them. Germline V gene data show CDR1 as GTSNPN and CDR2 as SVGIG (reference sequence). This CDR3 has 12 residues.

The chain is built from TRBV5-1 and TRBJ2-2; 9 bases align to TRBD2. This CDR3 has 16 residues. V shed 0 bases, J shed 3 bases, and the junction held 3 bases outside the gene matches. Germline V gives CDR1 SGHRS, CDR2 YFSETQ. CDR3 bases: TGCGCCAGCAGCTTGGGCCTAGCGGGACACACCGGGGAGCTGTTTTTT. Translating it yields CASSLGLAGHTGELFF.

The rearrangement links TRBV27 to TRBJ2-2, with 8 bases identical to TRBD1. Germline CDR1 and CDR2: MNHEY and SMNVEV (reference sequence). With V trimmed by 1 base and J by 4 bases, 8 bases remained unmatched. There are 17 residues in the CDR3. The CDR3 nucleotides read TGTGCCAGCAGTTTATTAGGGACAGGTATCGGCACCGGGGAGCTGTTTTTT. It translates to CASSLLGTGIGTGELFF.